The clone carrying this T cell receptor beta chain has only a few counts. As yet, its antigen is unknown. Study-wide points: Tumor memory CD4+ T cell TCR gene usage clustered with blood and lymph node memory CD4+ cells and lymph node naive CD4+ cells. Around 13% of tumor Treg sequences matched naive CD4+ cells.

CDR3 length: 12 residues. V was clipped by 6 bases and J by 4 bases, with 9 bases between them. The TRBV12-4/TRBJ1-2 clonotypes were amplified using barcode primers with ligated adaptors. Using its own MiXCR run on the multiplex PCR reads, TCRdb lists one record per CDR3 protein. The table includes 600 to 850 distinct CDR3 sequences, 30% to 45% detected once. The clonotype comes from a female donor with breast cancer. Input material: memory CD4+ T cells sorted from blood. Subset here: memory CD4+ T cells, CD4+CD45RO+CD25-. The chain carries TRBV12-3 or TRBV12-4 and TRBJ1-2; D is unclear. CDR3 sequence (DNA): TGTGCCAGCAGCCTGGAGCTCTATGGCTACACCTTC. This codes for CASSLELYGYTF.